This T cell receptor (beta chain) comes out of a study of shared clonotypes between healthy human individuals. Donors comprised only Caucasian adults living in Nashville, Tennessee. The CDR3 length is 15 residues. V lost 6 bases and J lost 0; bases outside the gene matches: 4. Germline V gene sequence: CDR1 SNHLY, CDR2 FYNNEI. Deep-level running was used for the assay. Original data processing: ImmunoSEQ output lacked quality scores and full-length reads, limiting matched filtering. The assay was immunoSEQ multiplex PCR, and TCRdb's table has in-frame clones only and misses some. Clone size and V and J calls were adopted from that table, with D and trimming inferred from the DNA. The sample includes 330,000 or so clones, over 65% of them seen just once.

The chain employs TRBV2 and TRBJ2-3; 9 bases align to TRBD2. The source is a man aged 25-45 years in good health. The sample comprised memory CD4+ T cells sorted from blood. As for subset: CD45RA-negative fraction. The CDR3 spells CASREGLASTDTQYF. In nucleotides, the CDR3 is TGTGCCAGCAGAGAGGGACTAGCTAGCACAGATACGCAGTATTTT.